This T cell receptor beta chain was recovered during a study of blood T cell repertoires in COVID-19. Looking at the study overall: Collection of acute and convalescent COVID-19 samples took place in the United States, Italy and Spain. Sources were T cells, B-cell-depleted T cells, or PBMCs; the material itself was cDNA or gDNA.

Per the authors' pipeline: Reference gene primer amplification gave nucleated cell count estimates. The repertoire was sequenced with immunoSEQ multiplex PCR; TCRdb's copy has only in-frame clones and lacks some. V and J calls and clone size are copied from that table; D and trimming were computed from the DNA. The repertoire holds 200,000 to 250,000 clones, with around nine tenths as singletons. Input material: peripheral blood. This TCR was recovered from a man younger than 30 with active or convalescent COVID-19.

The CDR3 DNA sequence: TGCGCCAGCAGCTTTACAGAGAACACTGAAGCTTTCTTT. This codes for CASSFTENTEAFF. The V and J genes are TRBV5-1 and TRBJ1-1; the D is unclear. Germline V lookup: CDR1 SGHRS, CDR2 YFSETQ. The V and J ends lost 2 bases and 1 base respectively, with 6 bases between them. The CDR3 loop spans 13 amino acids.